This TCR beta chain originates from a study of T cell responses to AZD1222 COVID-19 vaccine. Study-level information: The analysis combined second doses at about 4 or about 12 weeks.

Findings of the study overall: White British donors predominated, females outnumbered males, and clonal diversity was possibly underestimated. As reported, nearly half of all spike-specific TCRs target variant regions that are unmutated. AZD1222 recipients seropositive at baseline numbered only six.

Generated by immunoSEQ multiplex PCR, the TCRdb table keeps only in-frame clones and is missing some. The sample includes roughly 180,000 clones, about 94% of them seen just once. A remark on this clone: Its antigen remains unknown.

CDR1 and CDR2 (germline): SEHNR, FQNEAQ (reference sequence). Trimming took off 7 bases at V and 10 bases at J, with 25 bases between the two ends. The CDR3 has 16 amino acids. The clonotype was recovered from an adult in good health. The V gene is TRBV7-9, the J gene TRBJ2-2; possibly TRBD2 for D (6 bases). Sequences were derived from peripheral blood, sampled on day 0 of AZD1222 vaccination. DNA for the CDR3: TGTGCCAGCACCCCTGTGGTGGCCCCACGCGGGGTGGAGCTGTTTTTT. It specifies CASTPVVAPRGVELFF.